These 25 T cell receptor beta chains were all obtained from the same sample, sequenced in a study of CD8 T cells in Susac syndrome (dated by TCRdb to between 2018 and 2021). Library generation was performed with the immunoSEQ multiplex PCR assay. RNA was extracted using the RNeasy kit, and about 0.5 to 1 ug of the RNA was reverse transcribed with random hexamers. In TCRdb, the public reads were trimmed at Q25 with fastp and aligned with MiXCR, with productive beta chains retained. Here each entry gathers all rows of one CDR3 protein and keeps the most common genes and DNA. The sample data list some 100,000 distinct CDR3 sequences, and about 93% of these were observed just once. 0.11% to 0.15% of the sample belongs to the ten largest clones. The sequencing sample was made of CD4+ T cells from PBMCs. These receptors were collected from a human donor in good health.

The chain employs TRBV5-1 and TRBJ2-6, with D uncertain. This CDR3 contains 17 residues. The V gene's germline CDR1 is SGHRS and CDR2 YFSETQ. Trimming took 0 bases from V and 0 from J, leaving 10 bases between them. The CDR3 DNA follows: TGCGCCAGCAGCTTGGCCCGTACAGCCTCTGGGGCCAACGTCCTGACTTTC. Translated, it gives CASSLARTASGANVLTF.

The chain uses TRBV20-1 and TRBJ2-7, with TRBD1 identical over 7 bases. This CDR3 has 14 residues. The trim removed 4 bases at V and 3 bases at J, leaving 9 bases unmatched. Germline lookup yields CDR1 DFQATT and CDR2 SNEGSKA (reference sequence). Here the CDR3 reads CSAKETGLFYEQYF. The CDR3 DNA is TGCAGTGCTAAGGAGACAGGGCTATTCTACGAGCAGTACTTC.

This chain connects TRBV5-1 to TRBJ2-7; D uncertain. Germline-derived CDR1 and CDR2 are SGHRS and YFSETQ. This CDR3 has 14 residues. V gave up 0 bases and J gave up 1 base, with 8 bases separating them. The CDR3 region is CASSLDGKSYEQYF. Here the CDR3 DNA reads TGCGCCAGCAGCTTGGATGGGAAATCCTACGAGCAGTACTTC.

This rearrangement joins TRBV7-2 to TRBJ2-2; D gene unclear. The CDR3 spans 14 residues. Germline V gene sequence: CDR1 SGHTA, CDR2 FQGNSA. Trimming cost V 3 bases and J 6 bases, with 11 bases left between them. CDR3 nucleotides: TGTGCCAGCAGCTTTGTCACTCACTCCGGGGAGCTGTTTTTT. It is translated as CASSFVTHSGELFF. Supplemented by reference TRBV7-2 and TRBJ2-2, the full variable domain reads GAGVSQSPSNKVTEKGKDVELRCDPISGHTALYWYRQSLGQGLEFLIYFQGNSAPDKSGLPSDRFSAERTGGSVSTLTIQRTQQEDSAVYLCASSFVTHSGELFFGEGSRLTVL.

The chain joins TRBV15 to TRBJ2-2, with D maybe TRBD2 (6 bases). From germline, CDR1 is LNHNV and CDR2 YYDKDF (reference sequence). Trimming stripped 5 bases from V and 0 bases from J, with 13 bases between. CDR3 length: 16 amino acids. The CDR3, as DNA: TGTGCCACCAGCGGACGACTAGACGCGAACACCGGGGAGCTGTTTTTT. Protein: CATSGRLDANTGELFF.

V gene TRBV7-2 combines with J gene TRBJ2-1; D is unresolved. This CDR3 has 11 amino acids. Germline assignment: CDR1 SGHTA and CDR2 FQGNSA. V was pared by 3 bases and J by 9 bases, with 6 bases between. The CDR3: CASSLVPEQFF. The CDR3 DNA reads TGTGCCAGCAGCTTGGTCCCTGAGCAGTTCTTC. The full variable domain, completed using reference TRBV7-2 and TRBJ2-1, is GAGVSQSPSNKVTEKGKDVELRCDPISGHTALYWYRQSLGQGLEFLIYFQGNSAPDKSGLPSDRFSAERTGGSVSTLTIQRTQQEDSAVYLCASSLVPEQFFGPGTRLTVL.

This chain uses TRBV18 with TRBJ1-1; D possibly corresponds to TRBD1 (6 bases). Germline-derived CDR1 and CDR2 are KGHSH and LQKENI. CDR3 length equals 14 residues. The ends were cut back, 6 bases at V and 1 base at J, with 12 bases in the middle. The CDR3 nucleotides are TGTGCCAGCTCTACCGGGACACCGAACACTGAAGCTTTCTTT. Encoded protein: CASSTGTPNTEAFF.

This CDR3 reads CASSLLGLAAYNEQFF. CDR3 sequence (DNA): TGTGCCAGCAGCTTGCTCGGACTAGCGGCCTACAATGAGCAGTTCTTC. The V call is TRBV5-4, the J call TRBJ2-1; 10 bases align to TRBD2. Germline V gene sequence: CDR1 SGHNT, CDR2 YYREEE (reference sequence). With 1 base clipped from V and 2 bases from J, the junction kept 3 bases outside the gene matches. This CDR3 has 16 amino acids.

This chain links TRBV20-1 with TRBJ1-5; a weak D match, TRBD1 (5 bases). Germline V gene lookup returns CDR1 DFQATT and CDR2 SNEGSKA (reference sequence). V was pared by 1 base and J by 2 bases, with 9 bases between. The CDR3 has 14 amino acids. Written as DNA, the CDR3 is TGCAGTGCTAGAGTGGGGGGTGGCAATCAGCCCCAGCATTTT. Amino acids: CSARVGGGNQPQHF.

This clonotype was detected only once. J is TRBJ2-1 and V is TRBV5-4; TRBD2 matches 11 bases. Germline values: CDR1 SGHNT, CDR2 YYREEE (reference sequence). V trimming: 4 bases; J trimming: 7 bases; junction bases outside the gene matches: 4. The CDR3 runs to 14 residues. The CDR3 nucleotides are TGTGCCAGCAGCACTAGCGGGAGTGGGAATGAGCAGTTCTTC. Translation: CASSTSGSGNEQFF.

This rearrangement joins TRBV2 to TRBJ2-1; D assignment may be TRBD1 or TRBD2 (5 bases each). CDR1 and CDR2 from the germline V gene are SNHLY and FYNNEI. This CDR3 is built from 12 residues. Trimming removed 10 bases at V and 9 bases at J, with 16 bases between. The DNA of the CDR3 is TGTGCCAACCTCCGGGACGCCGTTGAGCAGTTCTTC. Its protein product is CANLRDAVEQFF.

This clonotype was found once. The chain carries TRBV12-3 or TRBV12-4 and TRBJ2-7; 8 positions agree with TRBD2. The CDR3 has 14 residues. Trimming took 5 bases from V and 5 from J; bases not matched to a gene: 8. CDR3 nucleotide sequence: TGTGCCAGCAGTGCCGGAGCGGGGGTCCACGAGCAGTACTTC. It is translated as CASSAGAGVHEQYF.

The chain uses TRBV6-2 or TRBV6-3 and TRBJ1-2; D is unclear. In germline, CDR1 is MNHEY, CDR2 SVGEGT. The CDR3 is 13 amino acids. Trimming left V 6 bases short and J 8 bases short, with 16 bases between. The CDR3 loop reads CASRSTGKVGYTF. The CDR3 coding sequence is TGTGCCAGCAGATCGACTGGAAAGGTCGGCTACACCTTC.

The chain carries TRBV6-1 and TRBJ1-1, with 8 bases matching TRBD1. The V and J ends lost 7 bases and 4 bases, in that order; junction bases with no gene match: 8. The CDR3 covers 14 residues. Germline CDR1 reads MNHNS; CDR2 reads SASEGT. CDR3 sequence: CASTPGTGSTEAFF. The CDR3 DNA sequence: TGTGCCAGCACCCCCGGGACAGGATCCACTGAAGCTTTCTTT.

The rearrangement uses TRBV29-1 and TRBJ1-1; unclear D gene. CDR1 is SQVTM and CDR2 is ANQGSEA in the germline V gene. The CDR3 runs 11 residues. With 4 bases removed from V and 2 bases from J, the gap between germline ends came to 5 bases. CDR3 loop: CSVVDNTEAFF. In DNA, the CDR3 is TGCAGCGTTGTAGATAACACTGAAGCTTTCTTT.

V is TRBV6-5 and J is TRBJ1-5; perhaps TRBD1 as D (5 bases). This CDR3 has 15 residues. V dropped 0 bases and J dropped 8 bases, with 14 bases sitting between them. Per the germline V gene, CDR1 is MNHEY and CDR2 is SVGAGI. CDR3 in amino acids: CASSYSNRPKEPQHF. For the CDR3, the DNA is TGTGCCAGCAGTTACTCGAACAGGCCCAAGGAGCCCCAGCATTTT.

This clonotype is a singleton in its sample. The chain combines TRBV3-1 with TRBJ2-7; D is possibly TRBD2 (5 bases). The CDR3 loop spans 14 amino acids. V was shortened by 7 bases and J by 5 bases, with 18 bases between the two germline ends. The germline V gene has CDR1 LGHDT and CDR2 YNNKEL (reference sequence). The CDR3 is CASTFAGLVHEQYF. The CDR3 region has the DNA TGTGCCAGCACTTTCGCGGGTTTGGTGCACGAGCAGTACTTC.

J is TRBJ1-2 and V is TRBV20-1, with a tentative D call TRBD1 (6 bases). V was pared by 3 bases and J by 8 bases, with 19 bases between. This CDR3 spans 14 amino acids. CDR1 is DFQATT and CDR2 is SNEGSKA in the germline V gene (reference sequence). The CDR3 here is CSASDVGGLGGYTF. DNA for the CDR3: TGCAGTGCTAGTGACGTCGGGGGCCTGGGGGGCTACACCTTC.

This clonotype was seen a single time. V is TRBV6-1 and J is TRBJ1-1; no clear D gene. CDR3 length: 12 residues. The V end was cut by 3 bases, the J end by 7 bases, with 9 bases between. CDR1 MNHNS and CDR2 SASEGT come from the germline V gene. The chain's CDR3 is CASSDPPLEAFF. Here the CDR3 DNA reads TGTGCCAGCAGTGACCCCCCACTTGAAGCTTTCTTT.

The chain couples TRBV5-1 to TRBJ1-1; 7 nucleotides line up with TRBD1. This CDR3 is built from 15 residues. Losses at the gene ends were 4 bases for V and 4 bases for J; bases not matched to a gene: 10. The V gene's germline CDR1 is SGHRS and CDR2 YFSETQ. Written as DNA, the CDR3 is TGCGCCAGCAGCGTCCCGGGAGGGGGCGGCACTGAAGCTTTCTTT. It specifies CASSVPGGGGTEAFF.

V gene TRBV20-1 combines with J gene TRBJ1-5; perhaps TRBD1 as D (5 bases). The CDR3 runs 15 residues. The V and J ends lost 5 bases and 2 bases respectively, with 16 bases between them. Germline assignment: CDR1 DFQATT and CDR2 SNEGSKA (reference sequence). This CDR3 reads CSAPRGGARNQPQHF. As DNA, the CDR3 is TGCAGTGCTCCTCGGGGCGGGGCCCGCAATCAGCCCCAGCATTTT.

The chain carries TRBV5-4 and TRBJ1-1; TRBD1 matches at 7 bases. This CDR3 region has 14 residues. Germline CDR1 and CDR2: SGHNT and YYREEE (reference sequence). V gave up 3 bases and J gave up 8 bases; unmatched junction bases: 10. Written as DNA, the CDR3 is TGTGCCAGCAGCTCCTGGACAGGCCCGGCGGAAGCTTTCTTT. Its translation: CASSSWTGPAEAFF.

This clonotype is a singleton in its sample. The V and J genes are TRBV6-2 or TRBV6-3 and TRBJ2-7, with TRBD2 matching over 9 bases. Germline V CDR1 and CDR2: MNHEY, SVGEGT. The CDR3 runs to 15 residues. J was trimmed by 8 bases and V by 5 bases; bases with no gene match: 13. CDR3 sequence reads: CASSPQTPSGTQQYF. The CDR3 nucleotides read TGTGCCAGCAGTCCTCAAACCCCTAGCGGGACCCAGCAGTACTTC.

The V call is TRBV5-4, the J call TRBJ2-1; D is tentatively TRBD1 or TRBD2 (5 bases each). The CDR3 covers 15 residues. The V and J ends lost 4 bases and 5 bases respectively, with 16 bases between them. In germline, CDR1 is SGHNT, CDR2 YYREEE (reference sequence). The CDR3 DNA is TGTGCCAGCAGCCAAGACCCGCTGGGACACAATGAGCAGTTCTTC. Its translation is CASSQDPLGHNEQFF.

The rearrangement links TRBV4-3 to TRBJ2-2; TRBD2 agrees at 8 bases. The ends lost 0 bases at V and 6 bases at J; junction bases unmatched: 9. This CDR3 comprises 17 residues. The germline CDR1 and CDR2 sequences are LGHNA and YSLEER. The CDR3 DNA reads TGCGCCAGCAGCCAAGATAGCGGCCGAGCGGGGGCCGGGGAGCTGTTTTTT. Translating gives CASSQDSGRAGAGELFF.